The clone carrying this T cell receptor (beta chain) has a handful of counts. Its antigen is still unknown. Profiling relied on immunoSEQ multiplex PCR, and the TCRdb table lists in-frame clones only, not all of them. This table holds about 67,000 clones, roughly 80% found once. Germline V CDR1 and CDR2: SGHDT, YYEEEE. There are 13 residues in the CDR3. V lost 4 bases and J lost 1, with 8 bases in between. The time point: week 47, end of study. Every vaccination contained 300 ug of the mutant IDH1 20-mer peptide and was paired with topical imiquimod. This specimen belongs to a study of a mutant IDH1 vaccine in newly diagnosed glioma. Study as a whole: Sex distribution of treated patients was roughly 62% male and 37.5% female; mean age was 40.4 years. Week 35 held visit V12, while week 47 held visit V13.

Study outcomes and limitations: Pseudoprogression apparently tracked independently of changes in top peripheral T cell clonotypes. Most patients, approximately 93%, showed vaccine-induced immune responses.

The rearrangement links TRBV5-6 to TRBJ1-1; D is undetermined. The material was PBMCs, obtained from a glioma patient whose treatment included an IDH1 peptide vaccine. The receptor comes from a man aged 25 to 45 with glioma. CDR3: CASSTTRNTEAFF. In DNA form, the CDR3 reads TGTGCCAGCAGCACGACACGGAACACTGAAGCTTTCTTT.